This T cell receptor (beta chain) was obtained from a study of T cells after yellow fever vaccination. Points from the study as a whole: A weaker secondary response peaked on day 5, the primary on day 15.

TCRdb itself ran the 5' RACE reads through MiXCR, one entry per CDR3 protein. The data contain 150,000 to 200,000 distinct CDR3 sequences, 9.5% to 11% of them seen just once; the ten biggest clones take up about 40%. As to this clonotype: Its antigen is unidentified.

The sequence derives from a man between 18 and 29 years old who received the YFV17D yellow fever vaccine. The sequencing used CD8+ T cells sorted from PBMCs, collected 15 days after the yellow fever booster vaccination.

CDR3 sequence (DNA): TGTGCCAGCAGCTCCCTGGGCCGAGCGACCTACGAGCAGTACGTC. Its protein is CASSSLGRATYEQYV. The rearrangement uses TRBV7-8 and TRBJ2-7, with D unresolved. Germline CDR1 and CDR2: SGHVS and FQNEAQ. With 4 bases removed from V and 2 bases from J, the gap between germline ends came to 15 bases. This CDR3 region has 15 residues.